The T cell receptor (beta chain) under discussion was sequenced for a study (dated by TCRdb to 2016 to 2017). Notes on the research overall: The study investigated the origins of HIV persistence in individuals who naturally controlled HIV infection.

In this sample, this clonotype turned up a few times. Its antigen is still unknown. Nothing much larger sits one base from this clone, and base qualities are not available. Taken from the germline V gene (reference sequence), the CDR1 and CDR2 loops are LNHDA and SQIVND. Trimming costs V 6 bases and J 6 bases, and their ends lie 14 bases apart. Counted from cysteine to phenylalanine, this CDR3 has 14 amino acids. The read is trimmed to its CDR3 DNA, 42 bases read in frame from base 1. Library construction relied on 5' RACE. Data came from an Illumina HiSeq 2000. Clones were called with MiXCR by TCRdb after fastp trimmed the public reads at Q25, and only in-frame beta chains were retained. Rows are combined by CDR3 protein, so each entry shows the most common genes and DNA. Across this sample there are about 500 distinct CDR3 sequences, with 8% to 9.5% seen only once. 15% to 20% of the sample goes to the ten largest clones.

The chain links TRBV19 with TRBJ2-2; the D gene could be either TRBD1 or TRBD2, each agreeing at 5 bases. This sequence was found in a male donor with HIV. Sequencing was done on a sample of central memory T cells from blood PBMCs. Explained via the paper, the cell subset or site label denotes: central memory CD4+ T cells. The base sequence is TGTGCCAGTAGAGCTGTTCGAGGGGCCGGGGAGCTGTTTTTT. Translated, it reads CASRAVRGAGELFF.